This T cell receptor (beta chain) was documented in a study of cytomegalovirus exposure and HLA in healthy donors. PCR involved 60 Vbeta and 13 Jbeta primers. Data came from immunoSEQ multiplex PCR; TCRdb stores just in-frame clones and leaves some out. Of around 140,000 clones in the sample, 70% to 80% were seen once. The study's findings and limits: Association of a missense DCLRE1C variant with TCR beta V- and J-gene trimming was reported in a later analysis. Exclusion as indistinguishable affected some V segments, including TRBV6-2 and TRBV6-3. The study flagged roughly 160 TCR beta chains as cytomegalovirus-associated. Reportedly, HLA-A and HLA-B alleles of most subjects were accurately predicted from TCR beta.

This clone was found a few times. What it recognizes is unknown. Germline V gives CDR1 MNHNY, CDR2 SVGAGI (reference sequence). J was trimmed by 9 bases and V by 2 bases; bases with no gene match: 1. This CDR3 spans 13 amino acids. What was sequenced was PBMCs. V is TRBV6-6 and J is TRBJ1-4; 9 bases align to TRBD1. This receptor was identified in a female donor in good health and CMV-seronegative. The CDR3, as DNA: TGTGCCAGCAGTTACGGGACAGGGAAAAAACTGTTTTTT. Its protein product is CASSYGTGKKLFF.